The 25 T cell receptor beta chains below were found in one sample sequenced in a study of early T cells in non-severe SARS-CoV-2 infection. MiXCR was run by TCRdb on the 5' RACE reads, yielding one entry per CDR3 protein. The table includes tens of thousands of distinct CDR3 sequences, about 9.3% detected once. Sequenced sample: whole blood. These receptors came from an adult who was a healthcare worker with PCR-confirmed SARS-CoV-2 infection or an uninfected control (not recorded which).

The sample holds a few counts of this clonotype. V gene TRBV6-2 or TRBV6-3 combines with J gene TRBJ2-7, with a weak D call TRBD1 (5 bases). Germline V lookup: CDR1 MNHEY, CDR2 SVGEGT. The CDR3 extends over 15 amino acids. V shed 5 bases and J shed 3 bases, with 17 bases lying between them. The CDR3: CASSPNDAGHYEQYF. CDR3 nucleotide sequence: TGTGCCAGCAGTCCCAATGACGCAGGACACTACGAGCAGTACTTC.

The table lists this clonotype with many counts. J is TRBJ2-5 and V is TRBV20-1; no clear D gene. V lost 2 bases and J lost 2, with 21 bases in between. The CDR3 consists of 17 residues. Germline-derived CDR1 and CDR2 are DFQATT and SNEGSKA (reference sequence). The CDR3 loop reads CSARRTDRVAAQETQYF. CDR3 nucleotide sequence: TGCAGTGCTAGACGCACAGATCGAGTAGCAGCACAAGAGACCCAGTACTTC.

At least ten counts were recorded for this clonotype. The chain combines TRBV12-3 or TRBV12-4 with TRBJ1-2; 7 bases are shared with TRBD1. With 5 bases clipped from V and 6 bases from J, the junction kept 3 bases outside the gene matches. This CDR3 comprises 12 residues. In DNA form, the CDR3 reads TGTGCCAGCAGTCTCACAGGGGATGGCTACACCTTC. Amino acids: CASSLTGDGYTF.

This clonotype was detected ten times or more. The genes are TRBV28 and TRBJ2-2; maybe TRBD1 (6 bases). Looked up from germline, CDR1 is MDHEN and CDR2 is SYDVKM. V was pared by 10 bases and J by 2 bases, with 11 bases between. CDR3 length: 13 residues. The CDR3: CAIEGQNTGELFF. In DNA form, the CDR3 reads TGTGCCATCGAGGGACAAAACACCGGGGAGCTGTTTTTT.

Many counts were recorded for this clonotype. V and J are TRBV6-6 and TRBJ1-5; D not certain. Trimming removed 3 bases at V and 6 bases at J, with 15 bases between. The germline gives CDR1 MNHNY, CDR2 SVGAGI (reference sequence). The CDR3 is made up of 15 amino acids. The chain's CDR3 is CASSYVEVGSQPQHF. The CDR3 coding sequence is TGTGCCAGCAGTTATGTCGAAGTGGGAAGTCAGCCCCAGCATTTT.

In its sample, this clonotype was seen a few times. The rearrangement links TRBV3-1 to TRBJ2-2; no clear D. Trimming cost V 3 bases and J 0 bases, with 2 bases left between them. The CDR3 extends over 13 amino acids. Germline V gene lookup returns CDR1 LGHDT and CDR2 YNNKEL (reference sequence). The CDR3 DNA is TGTGCCAGCAGCCAGACGAACACCGGGGAGCTGTTTTTT. Protein sequence: CASSQTNTGELFF.

This clonotype was seen many times. The chain joins TRBV29-1 to TRBJ2-3; no clear D gene. CDR1 SQVTM and CDR2 ANQGSEA come from the germline V gene. CDR3 length: 12 amino acids. Trimming stripped 3 bases from V and 0 bases from J, with 4 bases between. CDR3 bases: TGCAGCGTTGAGGACAGCACAGATACGCAGTATTTT. As protein: CSVEDSTDTQYF.

This clonotype was recorded many times. The chain couples TRBV24-1 to TRBJ2-2; D possibly uses TRBD1 or TRBD2 (6 bases each). Germline CDR1 and CDR2: KGHDR and SFDVKD. V was clipped by 4 bases and J by 3 bases, with 14 bases between them. This CDR3 contains 16 residues. CDR3 amino acids: CATSDPLRGDTGELFF. For the CDR3, the DNA is TGTGCCACCAGTGACCCATTGAGGGGGGACACCGGGGAGCTGTTTTTT.

This clonotype was seen a handful of times. This chain uses TRBV2 with TRBJ2-3; TRBD1 aligns across 7 bases. Germline assignment: CDR1 SNHLY and CDR2 FYNNEI. V trimming: 6 bases; J trimming: 3 bases; junction bases outside the gene matches: 6. The CDR3 consists of 14 residues. The CDR3 nucleotides are TGTGCCAGCAGGACAGGGCTTCAAACAGATACGCAGTATTTT. Its protein product is CASRTGLQTDTQYF.

This clonotype appeared many times. This chain connects TRBV7-9 to TRBJ1-5, with D maybe TRBD1 (5 bases). Germline lookup yields CDR1 SEHNR and CDR2 FQNEAQ (reference sequence). Trimming stripped 1 base from V and 7 bases from J, with 8 bases between. The CDR3 is 13 residues long. The CDR3 DNA reads as TGTGCCAGCAGCTTAGTAGGGGAACAGCCCCAGCATTTT. Translation: CASSLVGEQPQHF. Combining the CDR3 with reference TRBV7-9 and TRBJ1-5 gives the whole variable domain DTGVSQNPRHKITKRGQNVTFRCDPISEHNRLYWYRQTLGQGPEFLTYFQNEAQLEKSRLLSDRFSAERPKGSFSTLEIQRTEQGDSAMYLCASSLVGEQPQHFGDGTRLSIL.

This clonotype showed up many times. This chain connects TRBV6-1 to TRBJ2-7; the match to TRBD2 covers 9 bases. V was pared by 6 bases and J by 5 bases, with 17 bases of the junction left unmatched. The CDR3 totals 17 residues. The germline CDR1 and CDR2 sequences are MNHNS and SASEGT. Here the CDR3 reads CASRPSLFSGSGDEQYF. The DNA of the CDR3 is TGTGCCAGCAGACCCAGCCTCTTTAGCGGGAGTGGTGACGAGCAGTACTTC.

This clonotype was picked up many times. The gene calls are TRBV11-3 and TRBJ2-3; D uncertain. Germline loops: CDR1 SGHNT, CDR2 YENEEA. The CDR3 runs 14 residues. V dropped 5 bases and J dropped 6 bases, with 15 bases sitting between them. CDR3 in amino acids: CASSIPPDEDTQYF. Written as DNA, the CDR3 is TGTGCCAGCAGCATCCCTCCGGATGAGGATACGCAGTATTTT.

This clonotype was detected only a few times. The V call is TRBV2, the J call TRBJ2-1; D is undetermined. The CDR3 length is 11 residues. Germline V CDR1 and CDR2: SNHLY, FYNNEI. Deletions cut 6 bases from V and 9 bases from J, with 9 bases between. CDR3 DNA sequence: TGTGCCAGCAGCCCTGTAGTTGAGCAGTTCTTC. This encodes CASSPVVEQFF.

Ten or more counts support this clonotype. The V gene is TRBV7-3, the J gene TRBJ2-7, with 8 bases lining up with TRBD1. J was trimmed by 3 bases and V by 5 bases; bases with no gene match: 6. The CDR3 totals 14 residues. Germline CDR1 is SGHTA and CDR2 is FQGTGA. The chain's CDR3 is CASSEQGAGYEQYF. The DNA of the CDR3 is TGTGCCAGCAGCGAGCAGGGGGCTGGCTACGAGCAGTACTTC.

The V gene is TRBV7-8, the J gene TRBJ1-6; 7 positions match TRBD1. Trimming cost V 4 bases and J 9 bases; bases outside gene matches: 9. The length of the CDR3 is 15 residues. The germline gives CDR1 SGHVS, CDR2 FQNEAQ. The CDR3 sequence is CASSWTTGEVSPLHF. The CDR3 DNA reads TGTGCCAGCAGCTGGACCACAGGGGAGGTTTCACCCCTCCACTTT. The entire variable domain, with the rest obtained from reference TRBV7-8 and TRBJ1-6, is as follows: GAGVSQSPRYKVAKRGQDVALRCDPISGHVSLFWYQQALGQGPEFLTYFQNEAQLDKSGLPSDRFFAERPEGSVSTLKIQRTQQEDSAVYLCASSWTTGEVSPLHFGNGTRLTVT.

This clonotype was recorded many times. The rearrangement links TRBV28 to TRBJ2-1, with no clear D. Trimming left V 8 bases short and J 1 base short, with 0 bases between. The germline CDR1 and CDR2 sequences are MDHEN and SYDVKM. The CDR3 is made up of 10 amino acids. The chain's CDR3 is CASSYNEQFF. In nucleotides, the CDR3 is TGTGCCAGCTCCTACAATGAGCAGTTCTTC.

This clonotype was observed at least ten times. The chain employs TRBV6-1 and TRBJ2-3; D ambiguous. V was cut by 7 bases and J by 5 bases, with 7 bases left in between. The CDR3 length is 11 residues. The V gene's germline CDR1 is MNHNS and CDR2 SASEGT. As DNA, the CDR3 is TGTGCCAGCACCGGCGGAGATACGCAGTATTTT. It codes for CASTGGDTQYF.

This clonotype has at least ten counts. The chain employs TRBV9 and TRBJ2-6; tentative D call: TRBD2 (5 bases). Trimming took off 0 bases at V and 0 bases at J, with 19 bases between the two ends. CDR1 and CDR2 from the germline V gene are SGDLS and YYNGEE. This CDR3 is built from 20 residues. The CDR3 DNA sequence: TGTGCCAGCAGCGTAGCGGGTTTTCGGGGTACGGGCTCTGGGGCCAACGTCCTGACTTTC. Encoded protein: CASSVAGFRGTGSGANVLTF.

This clonotype was counted a few times. V gene TRBV10-2 combines with J gene TRBJ2-7; the D gene could be TRBD1 or TRBD2 (6 bases each). CDR3 length equals 15 residues. V was shortened by 6 bases and J by 0 bases, with 15 bases between the two germline ends. Germline CDR1 reads WSHSY; CDR2 reads SAAADI. CDR3 in amino acids: CASSPGAASSYEQYF. The DNA for the CDR3 is TGCGCCAGCAGCCCGGGGGCGGCTAGCTCCTACGAGCAGTACTTC.

This clonotype was counted many times. The V and J genes are TRBV7-2 and TRBJ2-1, with TRBD2 as a possible D gene (6 bases). Germline V gene lookup returns CDR1 SGHTA and CDR2 FQGNSA. V was clipped by 0 bases and J by 4 bases, with 10 bases between them. This CDR3 has 15 residues. CDR3 residues: CASSLAAGRYNEQFF. In nucleotides, the CDR3 is TGTGCCAGCAGCTTAGCCGCAGGGAGGTACAATGAGCAGTTCTTC.

This clonotype showed up many times. The chain employs TRBV7-2 and TRBJ2-7, with TRBD2 identical over 9 bases. V was clipped by 1 base and J by 7 bases; unmatched bases: 11. Germline V gives CDR1 SGHTA, CDR2 FQGNSA. The CDR3 totals 16 residues. The CDR3 nucleotides are TGTGCCAGCAGCTTAGTAAGGAGCGGGGGGTCCCCAGAGCAGTACTTC. It yields the protein CASSLVRSGGSPEQYF.

The rearrangement uses TRBV7-9 and TRBJ2-2; D gene ambiguous. This CDR3 region has 16 residues. The V gene lost 0 bases and the J gene lost 0 bases, with 8 bases spanning the gap. The V gene's germline CDR1 is SEHNR and CDR2 FQNEAQ (reference sequence). CDR3: CASSLASVANTGELFF. The CDR3 DNA sequence: TGTGCCAGCAGCTTAGCTTCCGTCGCGAACACCGGGGAGCTGTTTTTT.

This clonotype has a count of ten or more. This rearrangement joins TRBV7-3 to TRBJ2-5; 8 positions agree with TRBD1. The CDR3 runs to 14 residues. The trim removed 5 bases at V and 4 bases at J, leaving 6 bases unmatched. The germline CDR1 and CDR2 sequences are SGHTA and FQGTGA. CDR3 amino acids: CASSPTGVPETQYF. The CDR3 nucleotides read TGTGCCAGCAGCCCGACAGGGGTCCCAGAGACCCAGTACTTC.

This clonotype was seen at least ten times. The rearrangement links TRBV15 to TRBJ2-5; D uncertain. This CDR3 comprises 13 residues. Looked up from germline, CDR1 is LNHNV and CDR2 is YYDKDF (reference sequence). V was cut by 0 bases and J by 3 bases, with 5 bases left in between. In DNA, the CDR3 is TGTGCCACCAGCAGAGATCTTAAAGAGACCCAGTACTTC. It translates to CATSRDLKETQYF. The full variable domain, its missing parts supplied by reference TRBV15 and TRBJ2-5, is DAMVIQNPRYQVTQFGKPVTLSCSQTLNHNVMYWYQQKSSQAPKLLFHYYDKDFNNEADTPDNFQSRRPNTSFCFLDIRSPGLGDTAMYLCATSRDLKETQYFGPGTRLLVL.

This clonotype was counted a few times. The V call is TRBV29-1, the J call TRBJ1-2; TRBD1 might be the D (5 bases). CDR1 is SQVTM, CDR2 ANQGSEA, per germline. The germline V and J ends were trimmed by 5 bases and 2 bases, with 15 bases remaining between them. The CDR3 has 14 amino acids. The CDR3, as DNA: TGCAGCGTTAAACCCCAGGGAGGAAACTATGGCTACACCTTC. Protein: CSVKPQGGNYGYTF.